These 27 T cell receptor beta chains came from one sample sequenced in a study of blood T cells in healthy people across ages. Using a J-beta primer mix together with a sample-barcoded 5' primer, a second PCR was run for roughly 6 to 11 cycles. TCRdb redid the calling of the 5' RACE reads with MiXCR, one entry per CDR3 protein. In the table there are just under 750,000 distinct CDR3 sequences, 22% of which are singletons. The sequenced sample consisted of blood. The receptor source for this set is a man aged 70 or older in good health.

This chain links TRBV5-1 with TRBJ1-1, with D perhaps TRBD1 (6 bases). The germline V and J ends were trimmed by 2 bases and 4 bases, with 12 bases remaining between them. CDR3 length equals 14 residues. CDR1 is SGHRS and CDR2 is YFSETQ in the germline V gene. CDR3 nucleotide sequence: TGCGCCAGCAGCTTCACAGGGTCGGGCACTGAAGCTTTCTTT. This translates into CASSFTGSGTEAFF.

V is TRBV20-1 and J is TRBJ2-7, with 10 bases aligning to TRBD2. The CDR3 is made up of 13 amino acids. CDR1 is DFQATT, CDR2 SNEGSKA, per germline (reference sequence). After removal of 5 bases from V and 2 bases from J, the junction contained 3 bases not matched to a gene. CDR3 sequence reads: CSALAGGPYEQYV. The DNA for the CDR3 is TGCAGTGCTTTAGCGGGAGGACCCTACGAGCAGTACGTC.

This clonotype was seen at least ten times. V usage is TRBV5-6 and J usage is TRBJ2-3; no firm D call. V shed 0 bases and J shed 0 bases, with 11 bases lying between them. The CDR3 contains 16 residues. Germline CDR1 is SGHDT and CDR2 is YYEEEE. The CDR3 loop is CASSLGARFSTDTQYF. The CDR3 region has the DNA TGTGCCAGCAGCTTGGGGGCCCGATTCAGCACAGATACGCAGTATTTT.

The chain joins TRBV12-3 or TRBV12-4 to TRBJ2-1, with D possibly being TRBD1 or TRBD2 (5 bases each). V lost 2 bases and J 11 bases, leaving 16 bases between the germline ends. The CDR3 loop spans 14 amino acids. CDR3 loop: CASSLWGWTNQQFF. CDR3 nucleotide sequence: TGTGCCAGCAGTTTATGGGGGTGGACGAACCAGCAGTTCTTC.

The chain has TRBV6-5 and TRBJ1-2, with 7 bases aligning to TRBD1. In germline, CDR1 is MNHEY, CDR2 SVGAGI. CDR3 length equals 12 residues. CDR3 nucleotides: TGTTCACAGGGGAAGGCTAACTATGGCTACACCTTC. It is translated as CSQGKANYGYTF.

This chain joins TRBV6-1 and TRBJ1-2; D remains ambiguous. The CDR3 length is 13 residues. Per the germline V gene, CDR1 is MNHNS and CDR2 is SASEGT. With 1 base removed from V and 8 bases from J, the gap between germline ends came to 11 bases. CDR3 sequence reads: CASSEEKFCGYTF. The CDR3 nucleotides read TGTGCCAGCAGTGAAGAAAAATTCTGCGGCTACACCTTC.

This clonotype came up a few times. The rearrangement joins TRBV7-8 to TRBJ2-3; D call uncertain. Trimming pared 8 bases from V and 4 bases from J, leaving 7 bases between. Germline V lookup: CDR1 SGHVS, CDR2 FQNEAQ. The CDR3 is 11 amino acids. The CDR3 DNA reads TGTGCCAGCCCCGAGCCAGATACGCAGTATTTT. It encodes CASPEPDTQYF.

The chain joins TRBV2 to TRBJ1-4, with a weak D call TRBD1 (6 bases). The V end lost 0 bases, the J end lost 8 bases, and 16 bases lay between the germline ends. CDR3 length: 16 amino acids. Germline lookup yields CDR1 SNHLY and CDR2 FYNNEI. The CDR3 nucleotides are TGTGCCAGCAGTGAAGCCGGGACAAGAACGCGGGAAAAACTGTTTTTT. Translated, it gives CASSEAGTRTREKLFF. The variable domain in full, completed from reference TRBV2 and TRBJ1-4, reads EPEVTQTPSHQVTQMGQEVILRCVPISNHLYFYWYRQILGQKVEFLVSFYNNEISEKSEIFDDQFSVERPDGSNFTLKIRSTKLEDSAMYFCASSEAGTRTREKLFFGSGTQLSVL.

The gene calls are TRBV29-1 and TRBJ2-5, with TRBD2 identical over 8 bases. The CDR3 covers 14 residues. Germline V gene data show CDR1 as SQVTM and CDR2 as ANQGSEA. After removal of 0 bases from V and 4 bases from J, the junction contained 4 bases not matched to a gene. The CDR3 reads CSVEDRGGAETQYF. CDR3 nucleotides: TGCAGCGTTGAAGATCGGGGGGGGGCAGAGACCCAGTACTTC.

This clonotype turned up a few times. This rearrangement joins TRBV20-1 to TRBJ1-1; 9 bases align to TRBD1. The germline gives CDR1 DFQATT, CDR2 SNEGSKA (reference sequence). The trim removed 2 bases at V and 4 bases at J, leaving 2 bases unmatched. This CDR3 region has 13 residues. This CDR3 reads CSARNRGLTEAFF. Written as DNA, the CDR3 is TGCAGTGCTAGAAACAGGGGGCTCACTGAAGCTTTCTTT.

The genes are TRBV15 and TRBJ2-1; 14 bases fit TRBD2. After removal of 3 bases from V and 7 bases from J, the junction contained 2 bases not matched to a gene. This CDR3 comprises 15 residues. CDR1 and CDR2 from the germline V gene are LNHNV and YYDKDF (reference sequence). The CDR3 coding sequence is TGTGCCACCAGCAGTTGGACTAGCGGGGGGAATGAGCAGTTCTTC. Protein sequence: CATSSWTSGGNEQFF.

V gene TRBV12-3 or TRBV12-4 combines with J gene TRBJ2-7; 9 bases align to TRBD1. Trimming took 5 bases from V and 5 from J; bases not matched to a gene: 10. The CDR3 consists of 15 residues. The DNA of the CDR3 is TGTGCCAGCAGTCCCCCCGGGACAGGGAGGAACGAGCAGTACTTC. Its translation is CASSPPGTGRNEQYF.

This chain uses TRBV27 with TRBJ2-1; 15 bases map to TRBD2. The V gene's germline CDR1 is MNHEY and CDR2 SMNVEV (reference sequence). This CDR3 has 19 residues. J lost 2 bases, V lost 2 bases, and 7 bases had no gene match. This CDR3 reads CASSLGGLAGGVPYNEQFF. For the CDR3, the DNA is TGTGCCAGCAGTTTAGGGGGACTAGCGGGAGGAGTACCCTACAATGAGCAGTTCTTC.

Worth noting for this clonotype: At one end the junction does not follow the germline gene, possibly because of a read error. As DNA, the CDR3 is TGTGCCGTTGGGGAAGATCCTCCCTCCTCCAATGAGCAGTTCTTC. It yields the protein CAVGEDPPSSNEQFF. This sequence joins TRBV6-1 and TRBJ2-1; D not resolved. The germline V gene encodes CDR1 MNHNS and CDR2 SASEGT. The CDR3 length is 15 residues.

The rearrangement joins TRBV19 to TRBJ2-7; TRBD1 agrees at 8 bases. Germline V gives CDR1 LNHDA, CDR2 SQIVND (reference sequence). After removal of 4 bases from V and 1 base from J, the junction contained 3 bases not matched to a gene. The CDR3 totals 14 residues. CDR3 bases: TGTGCCAGTAGTACGGACAGGGATTCCTACGAGCAGTACGTC. Residues: CASSTDRDSYEQYV.

The chain recombines TRBV4-1 with TRBJ1-1; tentatively, D is TRBD1 (6 bases). This CDR3 has 14 residues. Trimming left V 6 bases short and J 4 bases short, with 15 bases between. The germline V gene has CDR1 MGHRA and CDR2 YSYEKL. CDR3 sequence: CASREGGVATEAFF. The CDR3, as DNA: TGCGCCAGCAGAGAGGGGGGCGTCGCCACTGAAGCTTTCTTT.

V usage is TRBV14 and J usage is TRBJ1-5; D is ambiguous. This CDR3 has 11 residues. Germline loops: CDR1 SGHDN, CDR2 FVKESK. Trimming removed 0 bases from V and 9 bases from J, with 3 bases in between. The CDR3: CASSQDGPQHF. Written as DNA, the CDR3 is TGTGCCAGCAGCCAAGACGGGCCCCAGCATTTT.

This clonotype has at least ten counts. In nucleotides, the CDR3 is TGTGCCAGCAGCTCTATCTTGAACACTGAAGCTTTCTTT. This sequence encodes CASSSILNTEAFF. V usage is TRBV4-2 and J usage is TRBJ1-1; D is unresolved. The germline V and J ends were trimmed by 5 bases and 0 bases, with 7 bases remaining between them. Germline values: CDR1 LGHNA, CDR2 YNFKEQ. CDR3 length: 13 residues.

This clonotype has more than one count but fewer than ten. This sequence joins TRBV9 and TRBJ1-3; D ambiguous. This CDR3 has 14 residues. Germline CDR1 is SGDLS and CDR2 is YYNGEE. V was shortened by 1 base and J by 0 bases, with 5 bases between the two germline ends. CDR3 protein: CASSVLDSGNTIYF. The CDR3 DNA is TGTGCCAGCAGCGTACTTGACTCTGGAAACACCATATATTTT. Filled out from reference TRBV9 and TRBJ1-3, the complete variable domain reads DSGVTQTPKHLITATGQRVTLRCSPRSGDLSVYWYQQSLDQGLQFLIQYYNGEERAKGNILERFSAQQFPDLHSELNLSSLELGDSALYFCASSVLDSGNTIYFGEGSWLTVV.

The chain has TRBV18 and TRBJ1-4; D may be TRBD1 (5 bases). V lost 5 bases and J 8 bases, leaving 15 bases between the germline ends. The CDR3 runs to 14 residues. Per the germline V gene, CDR1 is KGHSH and CDR2 is LQKENI. CDR3 nucleotides: TGTGCCAGCTCAATTCAGGGCCCAAAAGAAAAACTGTTTTTT. Translation gives CASSIQGPKEKLFF.

The sample holds a few counts of this clonotype. V usage is TRBV2 and J usage is TRBJ2-7; perhaps TRBD2 as D (6 bases). Trimming stripped 3 bases from V and 5 bases from J, with 17 bases between. The CDR3 runs to 15 residues. CDR1 and CDR2 (germline): SNHLY, FYNNEI. CDR3 residues: CASSDLGRGTDEQYF. The DNA for the CDR3 is TGTGCCAGCAGTGACTTAGGACGGGGGACGGACGAGCAGTACTTC.

This clonotype appeared a few times. This chain uses TRBV5-6 with TRBJ1-2; D is undetermined. The CDR3 covers 14 residues. Per the germline V gene, CDR1 is SGHDT and CDR2 is YYEEEE. V was shortened by 2 bases and J by 5 bases, with 13 bases between the two germline ends. This CDR3 reads CASSFTDHPYGYTF. CDR3 DNA: TGTGCCAGCAGCTTCACCGACCACCCTTATGGCTACACCTTC.

The genes are TRBV9 and TRBJ2-5, with 8 positions matching TRBD2. The J call is uncertain, as TRBJ2-1 better fits the DNA end. The CDR3 contains 17 residues. Germline-derived CDR1 and CDR2 are SGDLS and YYNGEE. The CDR3 reads CASSVVGGGYNYGEQFF. The DNA for the CDR3 is TGTGCCAGCAGCGTAGTCGGGGGGGGCTACAATTACGGTGAGCAGTTCTTC.

The rearrangement joins TRBV28 to TRBJ2-2; a possible D gene is TRBD2 (6 bases). Trimming removed 7 bases at V and 1 base at J, with 13 bases between. Germline V gene data show CDR1 as MDHEN and CDR2 as SYDVKM. The CDR3 sequence is 15 residues long. CDR3 region: CASTSRGVNTGELFF. The CDR3 DNA follows: TGTGCCAGCACCTCTCGCGGGGTGAACACCGGGGAGCTGTTTTTT.

The chain couples TRBV7-9 to TRBJ2-7; 9 bases fit TRBD1. CDR1 and CDR2 (germline): SEHNR, FQNEAQ (reference sequence). The CDR3 spans 15 residues. V shed 5 bases and J 3 bases; nucleotides not matched to a gene: 8. The CDR3 region is CASSALGTGYYEQYF. The CDR3 DNA follows: TGTGCCAGCAGCGCGCTTGGGACAGGGTACTACGAGCAGTACTTC.

This clonotype was seen a handful of times. The rearrangement links TRBV7-2 to TRBJ2-5; either TRBD1 or TRBD2 may fit D (5 bases each). TRBJ2-1 matches the DNA end more closely, so the J call is doubtful. Germline V gene data show CDR1 as SGHTA and CDR2 as FQGNSA. The length of the CDR3 is 14 residues. The chain's CDR3 is CASSPHGALREQFF. CDR3 DNA sequence: TGTGCCAGCAGCCCTCACGGGGCGCTGCGGGAGCAGTTCTTC.

In this sample, this clonotype turned up a few times. The CDR3 protein is CASRTSGASYQETQYF. CDR3 in DNA: TGTGCCAGTAGGACTAGCGGGGCTTCGTACCAAGAGACCCAGTACTTC. The chain couples TRBV19 to TRBJ2-5; 11 bases fit TRBD2. After removal of 6 bases from V and 0 bases from J, the junction contained 6 bases not matched to a gene. Germline CDR1 LNHDA, CDR2 SQIVND (reference sequence). The CDR3 is 16 residues long.